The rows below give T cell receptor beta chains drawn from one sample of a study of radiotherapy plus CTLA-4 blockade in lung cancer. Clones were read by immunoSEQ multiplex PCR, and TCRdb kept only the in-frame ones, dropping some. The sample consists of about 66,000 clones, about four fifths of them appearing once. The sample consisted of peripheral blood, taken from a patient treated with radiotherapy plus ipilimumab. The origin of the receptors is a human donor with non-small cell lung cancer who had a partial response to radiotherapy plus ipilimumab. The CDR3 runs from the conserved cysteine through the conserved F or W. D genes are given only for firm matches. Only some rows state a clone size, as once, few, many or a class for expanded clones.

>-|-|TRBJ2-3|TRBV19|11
CATGVGDTQYF
TGTGCCACCGGAGTTGGGGATACGCAGTATTTT
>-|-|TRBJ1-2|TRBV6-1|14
CASSEATAHYGYTF
TGTGCCAGCAGTGAAGCGACAGCGCACTATGGCTACACCTTC
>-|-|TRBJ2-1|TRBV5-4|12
CASSLKDKEQFF
TGTGCCAGCAGCTTGAAGGACAAAGAGCAGTTCTTC
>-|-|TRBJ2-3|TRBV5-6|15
CASSLNGAGTDTQYF
TGTGCCAGCAGCTTGAATGGGGCCGGCACAGATACGCAGTATTTT
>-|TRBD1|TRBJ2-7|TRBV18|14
CASSPGQGAHEQYF
TGTGCCAGCTCACCGGGACAGGGGGCCCACGAGCAGTACTTC
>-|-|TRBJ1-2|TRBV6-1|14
CASIRDQGNYGYTF
TGTGCCAGCATCCGGGACCAGGGGAACTATGGCTACACCTTC
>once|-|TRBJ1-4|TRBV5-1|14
CASSFGEVGEKLFF
TGCGCCAGCAGCTTCGGGGAGGTCGGAGAAAAACTGTTTTTT
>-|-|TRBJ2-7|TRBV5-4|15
CASSTTGTNPYEQYF
TGTGCCAGCAGCACCACCGGGACAAATCCCTACGAGCAGTACTTC
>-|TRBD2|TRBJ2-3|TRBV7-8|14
CASSRTSGTDTQYF
TGTGCCAGCAGCAGGACTAGCGGCACAGATACGCAGTATTTT
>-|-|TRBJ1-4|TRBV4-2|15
CASSQVGGLSEKLFF
TGTGCCAGCAGCCAAGTGGGGGGTCTGAGTGAAAAACTGTTTTTT
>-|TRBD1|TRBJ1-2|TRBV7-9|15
CASSSGTGDTYGYTF
TGTGCCAGCAGCTCCGGGACAGGGGATACCTATGGCTACACCTTC
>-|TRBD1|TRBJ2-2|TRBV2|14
CASDRDQVRGELFF
TGTGCCAGCGACAGGGATCAAGTACGCGGGGAGCTGTTTTTT
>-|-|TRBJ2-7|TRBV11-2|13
CASSLEPGNEQYF
TGTGCCAGCAGCTTAGAACCAGGGAACGAGCAGTACTTC
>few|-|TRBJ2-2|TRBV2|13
CASCATTTGELFF
TGTGCCAGCTGCGCTACCACCACCGGGGAGCTGTTTTTT
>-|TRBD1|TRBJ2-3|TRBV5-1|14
CASSLQGAEDTQYF
TGCGCCAGCAGTTTGCAGGGGGCTGAGGATACGCAGTATTTT
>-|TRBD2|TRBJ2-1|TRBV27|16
CASSFGAGGIYNEQFF
TGTGCCAGCAGTTTTGGAGCGGGAGGTATCTACAATGAGCAGTTCTTC
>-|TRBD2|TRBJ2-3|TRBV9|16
CASSAGLAASTDTQYF
TGTGCCAGCAGCGCCGGACTAGCGGCTAGCACAGATACGCAGTATTTT
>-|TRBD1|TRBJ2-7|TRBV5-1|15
CATSPRTGGAYEQYF
TGCGCCACCTCCCCCCGGACAGGGGGCGCGTACGAGCAGTACTTC
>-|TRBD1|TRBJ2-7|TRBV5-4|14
CASSSVKQGSEQYF
TGTGCCAGCAGCTCCGTTAAACAGGGGAGTGAGCAGTACTTC
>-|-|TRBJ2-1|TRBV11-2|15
CASSSSGSSYNEQFF
TGTGCCAGCAGCTCGTCCGGGAGTTCCTACAATGAGCAGTTCTTC
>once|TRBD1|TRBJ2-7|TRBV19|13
CASSIGQGREQYF
TGTGCCAGTAGTATCGGACAGGGGAGGGAGCAGTACTTC